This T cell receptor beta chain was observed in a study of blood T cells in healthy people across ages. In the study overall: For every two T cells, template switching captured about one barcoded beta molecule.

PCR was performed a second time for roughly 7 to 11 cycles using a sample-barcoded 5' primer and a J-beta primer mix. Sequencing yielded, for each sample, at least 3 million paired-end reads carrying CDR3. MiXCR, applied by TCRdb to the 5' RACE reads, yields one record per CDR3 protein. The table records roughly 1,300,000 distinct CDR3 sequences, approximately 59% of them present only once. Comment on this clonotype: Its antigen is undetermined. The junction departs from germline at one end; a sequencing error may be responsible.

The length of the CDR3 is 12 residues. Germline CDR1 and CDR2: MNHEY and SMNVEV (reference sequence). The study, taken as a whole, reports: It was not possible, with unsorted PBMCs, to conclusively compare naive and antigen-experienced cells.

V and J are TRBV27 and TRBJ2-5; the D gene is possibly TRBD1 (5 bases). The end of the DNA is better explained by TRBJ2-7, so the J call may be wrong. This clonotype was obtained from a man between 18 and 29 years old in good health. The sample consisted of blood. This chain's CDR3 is CASRQGSHEQYF. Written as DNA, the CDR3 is TGTGCCAGCAGGCAGGGCTCCCACGAGCAGTACTTC.